The 29 T cell receptor beta chains given below trace back to one sample, sequenced in a study of blood T cell repertoires in COVID-19. Here immunoSEQ multiplex PCR was the method, and the copy in TCRdb shows in-frame clones only, minus some. The sample records about 69,000 clones, around 77% being singletons. The sequenced sample consisted of peripheral blood. Receptors were obtained from a man aged 55 to 70 with acute or convalescent COVID-19.

The CDR3 DNA reads TGCGCCAGCAGCTTGGGGACAGGGGTTGAAGGCTACACCTTC. Encoded protein: CASSLGTGVEGYTF. The J gene is TRBJ1-2, the V gene TRBV5-1; 9 positions match TRBD1. With V trimmed by 0 bases and J by 8 bases, 5 bases remained unmatched. Germline-derived CDR1 and CDR2 are SGHRS and YFSETQ. This CDR3 is built from 14 residues. Filled out from reference TRBV5-1 and TRBJ1-2, the complete variable domain reads KAGVTQTPRYLIKTRGQQVTLSCSPISGHRSVSWYQQTPGQGLQFLFEYFSETQRNKGNFPGRFSGRQFSNSRSEMNVSTLELGDSALYLCASSLGTGVEGYTFGSGTRLTVV.

The chain has TRBV5-5 and TRBJ2-5, with 7 nucleotides matching TRBD2. This CDR3 comprises 17 residues. Germline loops: CDR1 SGHKS, CDR2 YYEKEE (reference sequence). V was pared by 1 base and J by 5 bases, with 14 bases of the junction left unmatched. The DNA for the CDR3 is TGTGCCAGCAGCTTGTGGGGAGGGACGAAATTTCCGGAGACCCAGTACTTC. It translates to CASSLWGGTKFPETQYF.

The chain combines TRBV7-2 with TRBJ1-1, with TRBD1 matching 9 bases. Per the germline V gene, CDR1 is SGHTA and CDR2 is FQGNSA. This CDR3 comprises 13 residues. J gave up 5 bases and V 6 bases, and 4 bases lay outside the gene matches. CDR3 amino acids: CASRGQGWTEAFF. In DNA, the CDR3 is TGTGCCAGCAGGGGACAGGGTTGGACTGAAGCTTTCTTT.

J is TRBJ2-3 and V is TRBV25-1; TRBD2 aligns across 9 bases. The CDR3 runs 14 residues. Looked up from germline, CDR1 is MGHDK and CDR2 is SYGVNS. The V segment lost 6 bases and the J segment 6 bases; nucleotides outside the gene matches: 7. Here the CDR3 DNA reads TGTGCCAGCAGCTTAAGCGGGGGGTATGATACGCAGTATTTT. Translation gives CASSLSGGYDTQYF. The whole variable domain, filled in from reference TRBV25-1 and TRBJ2-3, reads EADIYQTPRYLVIGTGKKITLECSQTMGHDKMYWYQQDPGMELHLIHYSYGVNSTEKGDLSSESTVSRIRTEHFPLTLESARPSHTSQYLCASSLSGGYDTQYFGPGTRLTVL.

A single count supports this clone. This CDR3 is CASSDLRLNEKLFF. CDR3 coding DNA: TGTGCCAGCAGTGACCTACGTCTTAATGAAAAACTGTTTTTT. The chain is built from TRBV25-1 and TRBJ1-4; D gene uncertain. This CDR3 is 14 amino acids long. Germline CDR1 reads MGHDK; CDR2 reads SYGVNS. With 3 bases removed from V and 4 bases from J, the gap between germline ends came to 9 bases.

V and J are TRBV4-3 and TRBJ2-1, with D tentatively TRBD2 (5 bases). The CDR3 is 12 residues long. CDR1 is LGHNA and CDR2 is YSLEER in the germline V gene. Trimming cost V 3 bases and J 9 bases, with 9 bases left between them. The CDR3 DNA sequence: TGCGCCAGCAGCCAGAGAGGGTCTGAGCAGTTCTTC. Residues: CASSQRGSEQFF.

The chain recombines TRBV19 with TRBJ1-1, with D maybe TRBD1 (6 bases). This CDR3 has 15 residues. The V gene lost 7 bases and the J gene lost 1 base, with 16 bases spanning the gap. Per the germline V gene, CDR1 is LNHDA and CDR2 is SQIVND (reference sequence). CDR3 region: CASTLSPTGNTEAFF. In DNA form, the CDR3 reads TGTGCCAGTACCCTAAGCCCGACAGGGAACACTGAAGCTTTCTTT.

The chain recombines TRBV3-1 (or the pseudogene TRBV3-2) with TRBJ1-3, with D uncertain. CDR3 length: 16 residues. V dropped 0 bases and J dropped 3 bases, with 12 bases sitting between them. Germline loops: CDR1 LGHDT, CDR2 YNNKEL (reference sequence). The CDR3 region is CASSQDVRFGGNTIYF. The CDR3 nucleotides are TGTGCCAGCAGCCAAGATGTTAGATTCGGTGGAAACACCATATATTTT.

The chain uses TRBV6-5 and TRBJ2-7; D remains ambiguous. CDR3 size: 11 residues. V lost 8 bases and J 2 bases, leaving 7 bases between the germline ends. CDR1 and CDR2 (germline): MNHEY, SVGAGI. CDR3 region: CASQVTYEQYF. CDR3 nucleotides: TGTGCCAGCCAGGTGACCTACGAGCAGTACTTC.

This chain links TRBV27 with TRBJ2-1; 8 bases are a match to TRBD1. The CDR3 loop spans 12 amino acids. V shed 2 bases, J shed 10 bases, and the junction held 1 base outside the gene matches. Germline loops: CDR1 MNHEY, CDR2 SMNVEV (reference sequence). The CDR3 sequence is CASSLRTGEQFF. CDR3 in DNA: TGTGCCAGCAGTTTAAGGACAGGGGAGCAGTTCTTC.

This rearrangement joins TRBV6-2 or TRBV6-3 to TRBJ1-2, with D possibly being TRBD1 (5 bases). V was cut by 5 bases and J by 0 bases, with 16 bases left in between. Germline assignment: CDR1 MNHEY and CDR2 SVGEGT. This CDR3 comprises 16 residues. The CDR3 spells CASSPYRQHSNYGYTF. The CDR3 region has the DNA TGTGCCAGCAGTCCCTACCGACAGCATTCTAACTATGGCTACACCTTC.

The genes are TRBV10-1 and TRBJ2-5; D is unresolved. Trimming removed 2 bases at V and 1 base at J, with 11 bases between. This CDR3 contains 15 residues. Germline assignment: CDR1 WNHNN and CDR2 SYGVQD (reference sequence). The CDR3, as DNA: TGCGCCAGCAGTGAGCCAGGAACCAGCCAAGAGACCCAGTACTTC. It specifies CASSEPGTSQETQYF.

This chain links TRBV19 with TRBJ1-2; TRBD1 agrees at 7 bases. Germline CDR1 reads LNHDA; CDR2 reads SQIVND (reference sequence). Losses at the gene ends were 3 bases for V and 0 bases for J; bases not matched to a gene: 13. The CDR3 runs 18 residues. CDR3 protein: CASSILSETGTTNYGYTF. The CDR3 DNA follows: TGTGCCAGTAGTATCCTCTCCGAGACAGGGACCACTAACTATGGCTACACCTTC. The entire variable domain, with the rest obtained from reference TRBV19 and TRBJ1-2, is as follows: DGGITQSPKYLFRKEGQNVTLSCEQNLNHDAMYWYRQDPGQGLRLIYYSQIVNDFQKGDIAEGYSVSREKKESFPLTVTSAQKNPTAFYLCASSILSETGTTNYGYTFGSGTRLTVV.

The rearrangement links TRBV4-1 to TRBJ1-2; 7 bases align to TRBD1. This CDR3 contains 16 residues. V lost 3 bases and J lost 4; bases outside the gene matches: 11. CDR1 is MGHRA, CDR2 YSYEKL, per germline. As DNA, the CDR3 is TGCGCCAGCAGCCAGATAGGGACAGCCCGAAGCTATGGCTACACCTTC. Translated, it gives CASSQIGTARSYGYTF.

The CDR3 DNA reads TGCGCCAGCAGCTTTCTTGGACAGGGGGACACTAATGAAAAACTGTTTTTT. Translating gives CASSFLGQGDTNEKLFF. The chain couples TRBV5-1 to TRBJ1-4; TRBD1 matches 10 bases. This CDR3 has 17 amino acids. V shed 2 bases, J shed 2 bases, and the junction held 6 bases outside the gene matches. Germline CDR1 SGHRS, CDR2 YFSETQ.

This chain uses TRBV18 with TRBJ2-1, with D uncertain. The germline V gene has CDR1 KGHSH and CDR2 LQKENI. V dropped 6 bases and J dropped 3 bases, with 9 bases sitting between them. The CDR3 totals 13 residues. The CDR3 coding sequence is TGTGCCAGCTCCCCCTCCTTCTACAATGAGCAGTTCTTC. Translation: CASSPSFYNEQFF.

This sequence joins TRBV2 and TRBJ1-5; the match to TRBD1 covers 7 bases. CDR3 length equals 14 residues. Germline loops: CDR1 SNHLY, CDR2 FYNNEI. J was trimmed by 9 bases and V by 4 bases; bases with no gene match: 9. The CDR3 DNA follows: TGTGCCAGCAGTGGACGACAGGGTGGGGGGCCCCAGCATTTT. It specifies CASSGRQGGGPQHF. Filled out from reference TRBV2 and TRBJ1-5, the complete variable domain reads EPEVTQTPSHQVTQMGQEVILRCVPISNHLYFYWYRQILGQKVEFLVSFYNNEISEKSEIFDDQFSVERPDGSNFTLKIRSTKLEDSAMYFCASSGRQGGGPQHFGDGTRLSIL.

The chain links TRBV5-1 to TRBJ2-1; 8 bases match TRBD1. V lost 1 base and J lost 5; bases outside the gene matches: 5. This CDR3 has 15 amino acids. The germline V gene has CDR1 SGHRS and CDR2 YFSETQ. The chain's CDR3 is CASSLRPGGNNEQFF. The CDR3 DNA is TGCGCCAGCAGCTTGAGGCCAGGGGGCAACAATGAGCAGTTCTTC. The variable domain in full, completed from reference TRBV5-1 and TRBJ2-1, reads KAGVTQTPRYLIKTRGQQVTLSCSPISGHRSVSWYQQTPGQGLQFLFEYFSETQRNKGNFPGRFSGRQFSNSRSEMNVSTLELGDSALYLCASSLRPGGNNEQFFGPGTRLTVL.

V gene TRBV20-1 combines with J gene TRBJ1-3; no definite D call. Per germline, CDR1 DFQATT and CDR2 SNEGSKA (reference sequence). The CDR3 loop spans 14 amino acids. V was pared by 3 bases and J by 4 bases, with 13 bases between. Written as DNA, the CDR3 is TGCAGTGCTAGTCTGGCGGCGACGGGAAACACCATATATTTT. This codes for CSASLAATGNTIYF.

This chain links TRBV2 with TRBJ1-1; 8 bases align to TRBD1. V gave up 3 bases and J gave up 0 bases; unmatched junction bases: 9. The germline CDR1 and CDR2 sequences are SNHLY and FYNNEI. The CDR3 sequence is 17 residues long. Here the CDR3 reads CASSDETGTGLNTEAFF. CDR3 coding DNA: TGTGCCAGCAGTGATGAGACCGGGACAGGATTGAACACTGAAGCTTTCTTT. Variable domain in full (rest from reference TRBV2 and TRBJ1-1): EPEVTQTPSHQVTQMGQEVILRCVPISNHLYFYWYRQILGQKVEFLVSFYNNEISEKSEIFDDQFSVERPDGSNFTLKIRSTKLEDSAMYFCASSDETGTGLNTEAFFGQGTRLTVV.

The chain recombines TRBV6-5 with TRBJ1-2; D call uncertain. Germline CDR1 reads MNHEY; CDR2 reads SVGAGI. This CDR3 has 12 amino acids. The V gene lost 6 bases and the J gene lost 8 bases, with 13 bases spanning the gap. The CDR3 coding sequence is TGTGCCAGCAGAGATATGGCGGGGGGCTACACCTTC. Translation: CASRDMAGGYTF.

The sample holds a few counts of this clone. This chain links TRBV7-9 with TRBJ2-7; D is uncertain. V lost 5 bases and J 1 base, leaving 15 bases between the germline ends. CDR1 and CDR2 (germline): SEHNR, FQNEAQ (reference sequence). CDR3 length equals 15 residues. CDR3 sequence reads: CASSPLGGRSYEQYF. Here the CDR3 DNA reads TGTGCCAGCAGCCCCCTCGGTGGCAGGTCCTACGAGCAGTACTTC.

The chain combines TRBV4-1 with TRBJ2-3; TRBD2 aligns across 7 bases. CDR3 length: 15 amino acids. The V gene's germline CDR1 is MGHRA and CDR2 YSYEKL. The V and J ends lost 4 bases and 3 bases, in that order; junction bases with no gene match: 7. The CDR3 DNA follows: TGCGCCAGCAGCCTACGCGGTAGCGGGACAGATACGCAGTATTTT. Its protein product is CASSLRGSGTDTQYF.

The J gene is TRBJ1-1, the V gene TRBV12-5; D unresolved. Deletions cut 0 bases from V and 11 bases from J, with 4 bases between. The CDR3 loop spans 10 amino acids. Per the germline V gene, CDR1 is LGHNT and CDR2 is FRNRAP. The CDR3 DNA is TGTGCTAGTGGTTTGGTGCGTGCTTTCTTT. Translated, it gives CASGLVRAFF.

The V gene is TRBV2, the J gene TRBJ2-7; maybe TRBD1 (5 bases). The CDR3 totals 18 residues. The V gene lost 0 bases and the J gene lost 0 bases, with 18 bases spanning the gap. CDR1 is SNHLY, CDR2 FYNNEI, per germline. The DNA for the CDR3 is TGTGCCAGCAGTGAAGCGGTCGACAGACGACTCGCCTCCTACGAGCAGTACTTC. It encodes CASSEAVDRRLASYEQYF.

The chain has TRBV6-5 and TRBJ1-3, with 10 bases lining up with TRBD1. CDR1 MNHEY and CDR2 SVGAGI come from the germline V gene. This CDR3 has 15 amino acids. V lost 6 bases to trimming and J lost 4 bases; unmatched junction nucleotides: 6. The CDR3 DNA sequence: TGTGCCAGCAGGCGACAGGGGGCGCCGGGAAACACCATATATTTT. Protein: CASRRQGAPGNTIYF.

This clone showed up just once. In DNA, the CDR3 is TGTGCCAGCAGCTCCCTTGTACCGAGCTCTGGAAACACCATATATTTT. Translating gives CASSSLVPSSGNTIYF. The chain recombines TRBV5-8 with TRBJ1-3; no firm D call. This CDR3 contains 16 residues. Germline assignment: CDR1 SGHTS and CDR2 YDEGEE. The V and J ends lost 3 bases and 0 bases respectively, with 13 bases between them.

In its sample, this clone was seen once. The chain carries TRBV5-5 and TRBJ2-1; D not resolved. Germline V lookup: CDR1 SGHKS, CDR2 YYEKEE (reference sequence). V was shortened by 0 bases and J by 5 bases, with 6 bases between the two germline ends. The CDR3 runs to 13 residues. The CDR3 bases are TGTGCCAGCAGCTTGGCATCCCACAATGAGCAGTTCTTC. Protein: CASSLASHNEQFF. Complete variable domain (other parts from reference TRBV5-5 and TRBJ2-1): DAGVTQSPTHLIKTRGQQVTLRCSPISGHKSVSWYQQVLGQGPQFIFQYYEKEERGRGNFPDRFSARQFPNYSSELNVNALLLGDSALYLCASSLASHNEQFFGPGTRLTVL.

This sequence joins TRBV6-2 or TRBV6-3 and TRBJ1-1; a possible D gene is TRBD1 (6 bases). This CDR3 has 11 amino acids. With 3 bases removed from V and 8 bases from J, the gap between germline ends came to 7 bases. Germline CDR1 and CDR2: MNHEY and SVGEGT. The CDR3 is CASSYTGEAFF. The CDR3 nucleotides read TGTGCCAGCAGTTATACAGGGGAAGCTTTCTTT.